This paragraph reports one T cell receptor beta chain. This entry comes from a study of blood T cell repertoires in COVID-19. Whole-study context: Some COVID-19 samples were acute and others convalescent; all came from the United States, Italy and Spain. From T cells, B-cell-depleted T cells, or PBMCs came the material, which was cDNA or gDNA.

Original methodology: Reference gene primer amplification gave estimated nucleated cell counts. Assay: immunoSEQ multiplex PCR; the TCRdb copy retains only in-frame clones and omits some. The V and J calls and clone size come from that table; D and trimming were worked out from the DNA. This table has around 230,000 clones, roughly 80% appearing once. The V segment lost 4 bases and the J segment 4 bases; nucleotides outside the gene matches: 13. This CDR3 has 17 amino acids. Per germline, CDR1 MNHEY and CDR2 SMNVEV (reference sequence). The sequenced material came from peripheral blood. J is TRBJ2-3 and V is TRBV27, with 8 positions matching TRBD2. The TCR was taken from a woman in her 40s with active or convalescent COVID-19. The CDR3 nucleotides read TGTGCCAGCAGTTCCCTCGGGGCAGCGGGGGAGTCAGATACGCAGTATTTT. It specifies CASSSLGAAGESDTQYF.